The 14 T cell receptor beta chains below were found in one sample sequenced in a study of blood T cell repertoires in COVID-19. Clones were sequenced by immunoSEQ multiplex PCR, and TCRdb holds only the in-frame ones, with some missing. This sample has some 370,000 clones, with about 90% found just once. The sequenced material came from peripheral blood. The receptors shown here come from a man aged 18-30 years with active or convalescent COVID-19.

This clone was observed once. This chain uses TRBV2 with TRBJ2-7; 7 bases match TRBD1. The CDR3 loop spans 12 amino acids. Looked up from germline, CDR1 is SNHLY and CDR2 is FYNNEI. V lost 8 bases, J lost 4 bases, and 5 bases stayed unmatched. The CDR3 sequence: CASRDSTYEQYF. As DNA, the CDR3 is TGTGCCAGCCGGGACAGCACATACGAGCAGTACTTC.

This chain links TRBV4-1 with TRBJ1-1; maybe TRBD1 (5 bases). Looked up from germline, CDR1 is MGHRA and CDR2 is YSYEKL. Trimming pared 8 bases from V and 7 bases from J, leaving 35 bases between. The CDR3 length is 19 residues. CDR3 in DNA: TGCGCCAGCCAAAAATTCACCTTACAAGGGTCCCGCACAGGAGTTGAAGCTTTCTTT. This codes for CASQKFTLQGSRTGVEAFF.

The chain has TRBV7-6 and TRBJ1-1; possible D gene TRBD1, 5 bases. The CDR3 has 16 residues. Trimming shortened V by 5 bases and J by 1 base, and 17 bases separated the two germline ends. CDR1 is SGHVS and CDR2 is FNYEAQ in the germline V gene. CDR3 sequence (DNA): TGTGCCAGCAGCCCCCAGGCAGGCGGACAGAACACTGAAGCTTTCTTT. It codes for CASSPQAGGQNTEAFF.

The genes are TRBV12-3 or TRBV12-4 and TRBJ1-2, with TRBD1 as a possible D gene (5 bases). The V gene lost 5 bases and the J gene lost 6 bases, with 13 bases spanning the gap. This CDR3 spans 13 amino acids. CDR3 bases: TGTGCCAGCAGTCAGGACAAGAACAATGGCTACACCTTC. Amino acid sequence: CASSQDKNNGYTF.

This rearrangement joins TRBV7-3 to TRBJ2-6; D not certain. Trimming pared 0 bases from V and 0 bases from J, leaving 6 bases between. The CDR3 covers 16 residues. Germline values: CDR1 SGHTA, CDR2 FQGTGA. The CDR3 DNA follows: TGTGCCAGCAGCTTAACGAAGCGCTCTGGGGCCAACGTCCTGACTTTC. It encodes CASSLTKRSGANVLTF.

The chain joins TRBV19 to TRBJ1-5, with D possibly TRBD1 on 5 matching bases. CDR1 is LNHDA, CDR2 SQIVND, per germline (reference sequence). CDR3 size: 15 residues. The V gene lost 0 bases and the J gene lost 6 bases, with 12 bases spanning the gap. CDR3 residues: CASSIDPQGFQPQHF. CDR3 nucleotides: TGTGCCAGTAGTATAGATCCGCAGGGATTTCAGCCCCAGCATTTT.

The chain employs TRBV5-1 and TRBJ2-1; 14 nucleotides match TRBD2. The CDR3 is made up of 15 amino acids. V shed 7 bases, J shed 3 bases, and the junction held 3 bases outside the gene matches. The germline gives CDR1 SGHRS, CDR2 YFSETQ. DNA of the CDR3: TGCGCCAGCGGACTAGCGGGGGGCATCTACAATGAGCAGTTCTTC. Translated, it gives CASGLAGGIYNEQFF.

This chain joins TRBV28 and TRBJ1-5, with a possible D match to TRBD1 (6 bases). Per germline, CDR1 MDHEN and CDR2 SYDVKM. This CDR3 spans 13 amino acids. Trimming removed 6 bases at V and 4 bases at J, with 10 bases between. CDR3 DNA: TGTGCCAGCAGACTCCAGGGGAATCAGCCCCAGCATTTT. It codes for CASRLQGNQPQHF.

This clone was counted only a few times. The CDR3 loop reads CASSPMGPGGGTGELFF. The CDR3 nucleotides are TGCGCCAGCAGCCCCATGGGGCCGGGAGGGGGTACCGGGGAGCTGTTTTTT. The chain recombines TRBV4-3 with TRBJ2-2, with 8 bases fitting TRBD2. J lost 5 bases, V lost 4 bases, and 12 bases had no gene match. This CDR3 has 17 residues. Germline V gene data show CDR1 as LGHNA and CDR2 as YSLEER.

The chain recombines TRBV7-3 with TRBJ2-3, with D unclear. Germline V gene data show CDR1 as SGHTA and CDR2 as FQGTGA. Trimming left V 2 bases short and J 0 bases short, with 9 bases between. The CDR3 runs 15 residues. In DNA, the CDR3 is TGTGCCAGCAGCTTATTGGCGGAAAGCACAGATACGCAGTATTTT. The encoded protein is CASSLLAESTDTQYF.

The chain links TRBV6-5 to TRBJ1-6; TRBD1 matches at 7 bases. CDR1 is MNHEY and CDR2 is SVGAGI in the germline V gene. Trimming removed 5 bases from V and 10 bases from J; junction bases left unmatched: 11. This CDR3 has 15 amino acids. The CDR3 DNA follows: TGTGCCAGCAGTACCACGGGACAGTCATCCTCACCCCTCCACTTT. This translates into CASSTTGQSSSPLHF.

This chain joins TRBV5-1 and TRBJ2-7, with 9 bases aligning to TRBD1. The germline CDR1 and CDR2 sequences are SGHRS and YFSETQ. The CDR3 is 14 residues long. Trimming at V came to 4 bases and at J to 3 bases, leaving 5 bases not matched to a gene. The CDR3: CASSPGTGLYEQYF. DNA of the CDR3: TGCGCCAGCAGCCCCGGGACAGGGCTCTACGAGCAGTACTTC. Drawing the rest from reference TRBV5-1 and TRBJ2-7, the complete variable domain is KAGVTQTPRYLIKTRGQQVTLSCSPISGHRSVSWYQQTPGQGLQFLFEYFSETQRNKGNFPGRFSGRQFSNSRSEMNVSTLELGDSALYLCASSPGTGLYEQYFGPGTRLTVT.

This clone was seen a single time. V is TRBV19 and J is TRBJ2-1; 7 bases line up with TRBD2. The CDR3 is 15 amino acids. Germline CDR1 and CDR2: LNHDA and SQIVND (reference sequence). Unmatched junction bases numbered 2, after V lost 3 bases and J lost 0 bases. The CDR3 reads CASSIRDYSYNEQFF. The CDR3 DNA sequence: TGTGCCAGTAGTATCCGGGACTACTCCTACAATGAGCAGTTCTTC.

In this sample, this clone turned up once. V usage is TRBV19 and J usage is TRBJ1-5; D unclear. V lost 6 bases and J 1 base, leaving 7 bases between the germline ends. CDR3 length: 13 residues. In germline, CDR1 is LNHDA, CDR2 SQIVND (reference sequence). For the CDR3, the DNA is TGTGCCAGTAGAACGACAAGCAATCAGCCCCAGCATTTT. Its protein product is CASRTTSNQPQHF.